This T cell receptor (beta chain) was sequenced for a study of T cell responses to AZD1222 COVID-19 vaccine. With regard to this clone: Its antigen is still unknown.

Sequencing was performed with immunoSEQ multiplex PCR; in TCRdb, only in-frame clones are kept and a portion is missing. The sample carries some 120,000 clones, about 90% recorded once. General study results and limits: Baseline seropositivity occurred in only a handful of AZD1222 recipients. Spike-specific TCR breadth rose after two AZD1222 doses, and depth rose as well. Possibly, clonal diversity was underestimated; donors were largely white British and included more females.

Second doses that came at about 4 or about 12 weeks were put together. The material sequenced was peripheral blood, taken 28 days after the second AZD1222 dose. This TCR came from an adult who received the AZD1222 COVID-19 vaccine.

The CDR3 here is CASSRQGGETQYF. The CDR3 DNA reads TGTGCCAGCAGCCGACAGGGAGGTGAGACCCAGTACTTC. The chain uses TRBV6-5 and TRBJ2-5; tentatively, D is TRBD1 (7 bases). The CDR3 runs 13 residues. Germline CDR1 MNHEY, CDR2 SVGAGI. Trimming shortened V by 6 bases and J by 5 bases, and 13 bases separated the two germline ends.